Listed below are T cell receptor beta chains from one sample, sequenced in a study of CD8 T cells in Susac syndrome. In TCRdb, the immunoSEQ multiplex PCR reads were re-called with MiXCR into one record per CDR3 protein. The sample lists more than 200,000 distinct CDR3 sequences, just under 95% occurring once. Sample: CD4+ T cells from PBMCs. Source of these receptors: a human donor with multiple sclerosis. Each CDR3 is given with its conserved first and last residue. Only some rows state a clone size, as once, few, many or a class for expanded clones.

CDR3aa | abundance | j_gene | len | v_gene
CASSYLPQGTGELFF | . | TRBJ2-2 | 15 | TRBV6-5
CASGGQSNQPQHF | . | TRBJ1-5 | 13 | TRBV19
CSVHWTGVGTEAFF | . | TRBJ1-1 | 14 | TRBV29-1
CASSLKGPFKGNF | . | TRBJ2-4 | 13 | TRBV12-3/TRBV12-4
CSEGVLDTQYF | . | TRBJ2-3 | 11 | TRBV20-1
CASSGRDQPQHF | . | TRBJ1-5 | 12 | TRBV6-5
CASSKIGTRYTGELFF | . | TRBJ2-2 | 16 | TRBV7-9
CASTSIERGLTDTQYF | . | TRBJ2-3 | 16 | TRBV7-2
CSVALGEKLFF | . | TRBJ1-4 | 11 | TRBV29-1
CSVEVGLAGGETQYF | . | TRBJ2-5 | 15 | TRBV29-1
CASSRQAGSYNEQFF | . | TRBJ2-1 | 15 | TRBV7-3
CAWSLDQRNTIYF | . | TRBJ1-3 | 13 | TRBV30
CSVVQGAQDEQYF | . | TRBJ2-7 | 13 | TRBV29-1
CASRDRAGSTEAFF | . | TRBJ1-1 | 14 | TRBV19
CSVAKGGSNEKLFF | . | TRBJ1-4 | 14 | TRBV29-1
CASTTGWASGRTDTQYF | . | TRBJ2-3 | 17 | TRBV30
CSVAVGEVRVGQFF | . | TRBJ2-1 | 14 | TRBV29-1
CAWSVRGNEQYF | . | TRBJ2-7 | 12 | TRBV30
CASSRTAIYEQYF | . | TRBJ2-7 | 13 | TRBV6-1
CASSFTGPGYTF | . | TRBJ1-2 | 12 | TRBV11-3
CASSQDSQTQYF | once | TRBJ2-5 | 12 | TRBV3-1
CSANSDRGNTEAFF | . | TRBJ1-1 | 14 | TRBV20-1
CASSFGLLAKNIQYF | . | TRBJ2-4 | 15 | TRBV12-3/TRBV12-4
CASSLFSSGGIYNEQFF | . | TRBJ2-1 | 17 | TRBV7-6
CATSGVGTGGAETQYF | few | TRBJ2-5 | 16 | TRBV24-1
CSASSGGPNDEQFF | . | TRBJ2-1 | 14 | TRBV29-1
CSVEDGTSGNQETQYF | . | TRBJ2-5 | 16 | TRBV29-1
CATSRDPSENTIYF | . | TRBJ1-3 | 14 | TRBV15
CASSFLAGGRNEQFF | . | TRBJ2-1 | 15 | TRBV3-1
CSVEVGMASYNEQFF | . | TRBJ2-1 | 15 | TRBV29-1
CASTRTSGFDEQFF | . | TRBJ2-1 | 14 | TRBV27
CASSQRTRREAFF | . | TRBJ1-1 | 13 | TRBV3-1
CASSARLAGGNTGELFF | . | TRBJ2-2 | 17 | TRBV9
CASSLGHKNTEAFF | . | TRBJ1-1 | 14 | TRBV6-5
CASRKDGPGEAFF | . | TRBJ1-1 | 13 | TRBV12-3/TRBV12-4
CASREYTGSDTQYF | once | TRBJ2-3 | 14 | TRBV2
CSAEEGTGSYNEQFF | . | TRBJ2-1 | 15 | TRBV20-1
CASSQGPAGTSEQFF | . | TRBJ2-1 | 15 | TRBV14
CASSPTGGILSGGYTF | . | TRBJ1-2 | 16 | TRBV7-6
CASSNPGLQWPDTQYF | . | TRBJ2-3 | 16 | TRBV7-9
CASSRKENSPLHF | . | TRBJ1-6 | 13 | TRBV3-1
CASSGGYQTQYF | . | TRBJ2-5 | 12 | TRBV5-1
CASVRGTEAFF | . | TRBJ1-1 | 11 | TRBV10-2
CSARLTDTQYF | . | TRBJ2-3 | 11 | TRBV29-1
CASSLVSGQGQPQHF | . | TRBJ1-5 | 15 | TRBV12-3/TRBV12-4
CASSLAGTGVQETQYF | . | TRBJ2-5 | 16 | TRBV7-9